These 18 T cell receptor beta chains were sequenced from one sample in a study of blood T cell repertoires in COVID-19 (dated by TCRdb to 2020 to 2021). Library preparation was by the immunoSEQ multiplex PCR assay. TCRdb stores this immuneACCESS table with in-frame sequences only. Part of the clones is absent; in the studies checked, under half of the shortfall reflects unresolved V genes, and no reason is known for the rest. The sample yields around 120,000 clones; 88% were counted once. The ten largest make up 0.88% of the sample. Sample: peripheral blood. These receptor sequences come from a woman aged 45 to 65 with active or convalescent COVID-19.

This clone was observed once. J is TRBJ2-5 and V is TRBV6-1; D perhaps matches TRBD1 (5 bases). CDR1 is MNHNS and CDR2 is SASEGT in the germline V gene. This CDR3 comprises 12 residues. Trimming removed 2 bases from V and 5 bases from J, with 6 bases in between. This CDR3 is CASSEQGETQYF. CDR3 in DNA: TGTGCCAGCAGTGAACAGGGTGAGACCCAGTACTTC.

The chain couples TRBV6-5 to TRBJ2-7; the match to TRBD2 covers 11 bases. The germline gives CDR1 MNHEY, CDR2 SVGAGI. This CDR3 has 14 amino acids. V lost 7 bases and J lost 6; bases outside the gene matches: 8. CDR3 in amino acids: CASTLISGRGEQYF. CDR3 DNA sequence: TGTGCCAGCACCTTAATTAGCGGGAGGGGCGAGCAGTACTTC.

The chain carries TRBV6-2 or TRBV6-3 and TRBJ2-1; TRBD2 matches at 8 bases. The CDR3 loop spans 18 amino acids. Germline-derived CDR1 and CDR2 are MNHEY and SVGEGT. Trimming removed 0 bases from V and 2 bases from J; junction bases left unmatched: 9. The CDR3 DNA is TGTGCCAGCAGTTACTCGGGACTAGACCTTTTTCCCTACAATGAGCAGTTCTTC. It specifies CASSYSGLDLFPYNEQFF.

The V gene is TRBV24-1, the J gene TRBJ2-3; TRBD1 aligns across 9 bases. Looked up from germline, CDR1 is KGHDR and CDR2 is SFDVKD. V gave up 7 bases and J gave up 4 bases; unmatched junction bases: 8. The CDR3 consists of 15 residues. The CDR3 DNA is TGTGCCACCAGCGGGACAGGGAATTTAGCAGATACGCAGTATTTT. As protein: CATSGTGNLADTQYF.

The chain couples TRBV18 to TRBJ1-1; D may be TRBD1 (6 bases). Germline loops: CDR1 KGHSH, CDR2 LQKENI. Trimming shortened V by 4 bases and J by 1 base, and 13 bases separated the two germline ends. This CDR3 comprises 15 residues. The CDR3 DNA is TGTGCCAGCTCACTGAACAGGGTGGGGAACACTGAAGCTTTCTTT. Its translation is CASSLNRVGNTEAFF.

V gene TRBV29-1 combines with J gene TRBJ1-3; D unresolved. The CDR3 has 14 residues. The V and J ends lost 7 bases and 0 bases respectively, with 13 bases between them. Looked up from germline, CDR1 is SQVTM and CDR2 is ANQGSEA. The CDR3 bases are TGCAGCGCTTCAGGAATTTCCTCTGGAAACACCATATATTTT. This sequence encodes CSASGISSGNTIYF.

V gene TRBV4-1 combines with J gene TRBJ2-4, with TRBD2 matching 8 bases. V trimming: 3 bases; J trimming: 8 bases; junction bases outside the gene matches: 9. This CDR3 has 15 residues. Germline CDR1 reads MGHRA; CDR2 reads YSYEKL. The CDR3 DNA is TGCGCCAGCAGCCAGGGCCGGGGGGGAGAGGACATTCAGTACTTC. Protein: CASSQGRGGEDIQYF.

The rearrangement uses TRBV7-3 and TRBJ1-1; 7 bases are a match to TRBD1. The CDR3 consists of 14 residues. V was pared by 5 bases and J by 0 bases, with 3 bases of the junction left unmatched. Germline V CDR1 and CDR2: SGHTA, FQGTGA. Written as DNA, the CDR3 is TGTGCCAGCAGCGTGGGACAGATGAACACTGAAGCTTTCTTT. Amino acids: CASSVGQMNTEAFF.

V and J are TRBV29-1 and TRBJ2-1; weak D call: TRBD2 (5 bases). The length of the CDR3 is 13 residues. The V end was cut by 3 bases, the J end by 9 bases, with 15 bases between. Germline CDR1 is SQVTM and CDR2 is ANQGSEA. Here the CDR3 DNA reads TGCAGCGTTGAGTGGCGGAGCGGTCTTGAGCAGTTCTTC. Residues: CSVEWRSGLEQFF.

The rearrangement joins TRBV7-8 to TRBJ2-3, with 9 bases that match TRBD2. Germline CDR1 SGHVS, CDR2 FQNEAQ. V shed 5 bases, J shed 2 bases, and the junction held 5 bases outside the gene matches. The CDR3 is 15 amino acids. The CDR3 region is CASSDLAGNTDTQYF. CDR3 sequence (DNA): TGTGCCAGCAGCGATCTAGCGGGGAACACAGATACGCAGTATTTT. The whole variable domain, remainder taken from reference TRBV7-8 and TRBJ2-3, is GAGVSQSPRYKVAKRGQDVALRCDPISGHVSLFWYQQALGQGPEFLTYFQNEAQLDKSGLPSDRFFAERPEGSVSTLKIQRTQQEDSAVYLCASSDLAGNTDTQYFGPGTRLTVL.

J is TRBJ2-5 and V is TRBV7-2; no clear D. Trimming left V 3 bases short and J 4 bases short, with 3 bases between. CDR3 length: 11 residues. The V gene's germline CDR1 is SGHTA and CDR2 FQGNSA. CDR3 DNA: TGTGCCAGCAGCTTCGGAGAGACCCAGTACTTC. This codes for CASSFGETQYF.

The V and J genes are TRBV19 and TRBJ1-1, with D perhaps matching TRBD1 (6 bases). Per germline, CDR1 LNHDA and CDR2 SQIVND (reference sequence). CDR3 size: 14 residues. Trimming took 4 bases from V and 1 from J, leaving 10 bases between them. The CDR3 reads CASSRTATNTEAFF. CDR3 nucleotides: TGTGCCAGTAGTAGGACAGCTACGAACACTGAAGCTTTCTTT.

This chain joins TRBV7-9 and TRBJ1-3; D possibly corresponds to TRBD1 (6 bases). This CDR3 region has 15 residues. V gave up 2 bases and J gave up 0 bases, with 8 bases separating them. Germline V gives CDR1 SEHNR, CDR2 FQNEAQ (reference sequence). The DNA for the CDR3 is TGTGCCAGCAGCTTAAGGGGGACCTCTGGAAACACCATATATTTT. As protein: CASSLRGTSGNTIYF. The entire variable domain, with the rest obtained from reference TRBV7-9 and TRBJ1-3, is as follows: DTGVSQNPRHKITKRGQNVTFRCDPISEHNRLYWYRQTLGQGPEFLTYFQNEAQLEKSRLLSDRFSAERPKGSFSTLEIQRTEQGDSAMYLCASSLRGTSGNTIYFGEGSWLTVV.

The chain recombines TRBV5-1 with TRBJ2-5; D unresolved. Germline V CDR1 and CDR2: SGHRS, YFSETQ. The CDR3 loop spans 13 amino acids. V shed 2 bases and J shed 5 bases, with 10 bases lying between them. CDR3 loop: CASSFDRRETQYF. DNA for the CDR3: TGCGCCAGCAGCTTTGATCGTCGGGAGACCCAGTACTTC.

The CDR3 DNA reads as TGTGCCAGCAGTTCTGGACAGGGGGTTACAACTAATGAAAAACTGTTTTTT. This sequence encodes CASSSGQGVTTNEKLFF. J is TRBJ1-4 and V is TRBV28; TRBD1 matches at 10 bases. Trimming cost V 4 bases and J 0 bases; bases outside gene matches: 5. The germline gives CDR1 MDHEN, CDR2 SYDVKM. The CDR3 covers 17 residues.

The chain uses TRBV27 and TRBJ1-1; TRBD1 matches 7 bases. The germline V gene has CDR1 MNHEY and CDR2 SMNVEV (reference sequence). V was pared by 5 bases and J by 1 base, with 4 bases of the junction left unmatched. The CDR3 covers 14 residues. CDR3 nucleotides: TGTGCCAGCAGTGCCGGGACAGCGAACACTGAAGCTTTCTTT. Protein: CASSAGTANTEAFF.

This clone showed up just once. This rearrangement joins TRBV12-3 or TRBV12-4 to TRBJ2-3; perhaps TRBD2 as D (6 bases). The CDR3 runs 13 residues. The V end lost 7 bases, the J end lost 3 bases, and 11 bases lay between the germline ends. This CDR3 reads CASKLGTTDTQYF. CDR3 in DNA: TGTGCCAGCAAACTCGGGACTACAGATACGCAGTATTTT.

This chain joins TRBV19 and TRBJ2-5, with 14 bases that match TRBD2. The germline V gene has CDR1 LNHDA and CDR2 SQIVND (reference sequence). The CDR3 extends over 18 amino acids. J was trimmed by 5 bases and V by 5 bases; bases with no gene match: 13. The CDR3 DNA reads as TGTGCCAGTAGTGTGGCCGGGACTAGCGGGAGCCCGGGCGAGACCCAGTACTTC. Its translation: CASSVAGTSGSPGETQYF.